This T cell receptor beta chain was captured by sequencing in a study of blood T cell repertoires in COVID-19. Study context: The United States, Italy and Spain were the sources of the acute and convalescent COVID-19 samples. From T cells, B-cell-depleted T cells, or PBMCs came the material, which was cDNA or gDNA.

The data were produced by immunoSEQ multiplex PCR, yet TCRdb's version contains in-frame clones alone and is incomplete. The table has about 130,000 clones, approximately 74% seen once; the top ten hold 5.5%. CDR3 length: 11 residues. Germline V gene data show CDR1 as DFQATT and CDR2 as SNEGSKA (reference sequence). Trimming shortened V by 5 bases and J by 4 bases, and 8 bases separated the two germline ends. The source is a man aged 55 to 69 with acute or convalescent COVID-19. The chain employs TRBV20-1 and TRBJ2-5; no clear D. Input material: peripheral blood. Here the CDR3 DNA reads TGCAGTGCTCCAATCGGAGAGACCCAGTACTTC. Residues: CSAPIGETQYF.